This T cell receptor (beta chain) emerged from a study of control samples from healthy donors and cancer patients. There are 15 residues in the CDR3. The V gene lost 5 bases and the J gene lost 4 bases, with 14 bases spanning the gap. CDR1 LNHDA and CDR2 SQIVND come from the germline V gene (reference sequence). Clones were read by immunoSEQ multiplex PCR, and TCRdb kept only the in-frame ones, dropping some. The repertoire holds 90,000 to 150,000 clones, with roughly 88% as singletons. The source is a man aged 40-49 years in good health. The gene calls are TRBV19 and TRBJ2-2; TRBD1 or TRBD2 may be the D gene (5 bases each). Sequencing was carried out using blood. CDR3 sequence reads: CASSVTGTITGELFF. The CDR3 nucleotides are TGTGCCAGTAGTGTCACCGGGACCATCACCGGGGAGCTGTTTTTT.